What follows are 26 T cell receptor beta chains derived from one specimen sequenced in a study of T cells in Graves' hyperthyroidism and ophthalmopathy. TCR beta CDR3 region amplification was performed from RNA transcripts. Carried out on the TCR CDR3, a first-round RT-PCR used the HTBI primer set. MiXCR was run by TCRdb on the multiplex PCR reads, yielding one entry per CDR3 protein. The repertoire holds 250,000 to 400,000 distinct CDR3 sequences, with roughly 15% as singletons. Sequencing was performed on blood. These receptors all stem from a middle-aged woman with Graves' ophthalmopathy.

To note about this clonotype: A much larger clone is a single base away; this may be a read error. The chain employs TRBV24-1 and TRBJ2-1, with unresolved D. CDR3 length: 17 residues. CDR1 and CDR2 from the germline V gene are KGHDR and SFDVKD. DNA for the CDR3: TGTGCCACCAGTGAGCCACAAGGTATGGGCCTTTACAATGAGCAGCTCTTC. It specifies CATSEPQGMGLYNEQLF.

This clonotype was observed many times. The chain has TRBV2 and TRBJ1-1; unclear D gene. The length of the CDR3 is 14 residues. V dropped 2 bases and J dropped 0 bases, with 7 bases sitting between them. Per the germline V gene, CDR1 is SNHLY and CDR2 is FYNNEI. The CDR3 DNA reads TGTGCCAGCAGTGAATCAGGCTTGAACACTGAAGCTTTCTTT. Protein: CASSESGLNTEAFF.

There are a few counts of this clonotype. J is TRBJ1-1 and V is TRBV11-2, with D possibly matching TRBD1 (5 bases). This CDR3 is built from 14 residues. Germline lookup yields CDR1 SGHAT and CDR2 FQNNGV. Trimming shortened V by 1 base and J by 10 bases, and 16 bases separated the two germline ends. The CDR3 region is CASSLGPGTVRAFF. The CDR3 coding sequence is TGTGCCAGCAGCTTAGGTCCAGGGACGGTTAGAGCTTTCTTT.

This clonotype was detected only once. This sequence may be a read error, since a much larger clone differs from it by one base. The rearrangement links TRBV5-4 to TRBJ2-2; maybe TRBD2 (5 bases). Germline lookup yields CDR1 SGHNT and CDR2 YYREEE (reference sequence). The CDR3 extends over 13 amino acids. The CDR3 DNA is TGTGCCAGCAACATCCCGAACACCGGGGAGCTGGTTTTT. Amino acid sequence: CASNIPNTGELVF.

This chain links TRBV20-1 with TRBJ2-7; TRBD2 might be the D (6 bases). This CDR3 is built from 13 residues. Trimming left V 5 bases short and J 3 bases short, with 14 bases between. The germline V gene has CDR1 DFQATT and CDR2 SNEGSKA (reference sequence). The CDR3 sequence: CSAETGGFYEQYF. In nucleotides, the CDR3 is TGCAGTGCTGAAACCGGGGGATTCTACGAGCAGTACTTC.

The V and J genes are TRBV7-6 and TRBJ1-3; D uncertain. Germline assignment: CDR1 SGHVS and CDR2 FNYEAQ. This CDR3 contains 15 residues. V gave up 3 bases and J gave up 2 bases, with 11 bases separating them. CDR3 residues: CASSFSDGTGNTIYF. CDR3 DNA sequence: TGTGCCAGCAGCTTCTCCGACGGAACTGGAAACACCATATATTTT.

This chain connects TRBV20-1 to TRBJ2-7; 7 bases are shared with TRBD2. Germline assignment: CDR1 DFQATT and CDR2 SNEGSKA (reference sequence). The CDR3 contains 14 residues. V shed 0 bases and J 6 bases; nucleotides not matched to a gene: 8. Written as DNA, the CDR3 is TGCAGTGCTAGAGATCCCAGCGGGGCGGTCGAGCAGTACTTC. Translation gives CSARDPSGAVEQYF.

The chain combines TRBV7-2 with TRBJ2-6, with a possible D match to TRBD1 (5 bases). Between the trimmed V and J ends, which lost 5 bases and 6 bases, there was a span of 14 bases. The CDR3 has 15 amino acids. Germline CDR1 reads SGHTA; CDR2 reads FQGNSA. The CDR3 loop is CASSPRDSKANVLTF. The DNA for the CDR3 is TGTGCCAGCAGCCCCAGGGATTCTAAGGCCAACGTCCTGACTTTC.

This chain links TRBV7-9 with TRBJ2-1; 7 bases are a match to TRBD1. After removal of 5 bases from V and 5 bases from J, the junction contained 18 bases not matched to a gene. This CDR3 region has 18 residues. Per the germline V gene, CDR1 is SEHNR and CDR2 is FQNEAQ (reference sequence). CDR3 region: CASSVHRGAGQWDNEQFF. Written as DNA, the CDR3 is TGTGCCAGCAGCGTTCACAGGGGCGCCGGACAGTGGGACAATGAGCAGTTCTTC. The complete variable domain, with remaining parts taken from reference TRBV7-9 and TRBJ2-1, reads DTGVSQNPRHKITKRGQNVTFRCDPISEHNRLYWYRQTLGQGPEFLTYFQNEAQLEKSRLLSDRFSAERPKGSFSTLEIQRTEQGDSAMYLCASSVHRGAGQWDNEQFFGPGTRLTVL.

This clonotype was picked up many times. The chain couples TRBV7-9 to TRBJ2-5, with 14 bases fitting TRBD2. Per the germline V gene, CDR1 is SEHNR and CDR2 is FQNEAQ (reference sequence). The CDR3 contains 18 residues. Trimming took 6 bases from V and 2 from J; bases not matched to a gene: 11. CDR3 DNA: TGTGCCAGCAGACCGACTAGCGGGAGGGCCCCTGTTCAAGAGACCCAGTACTTC. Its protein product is CASRPTSGRAPVQETQYF.

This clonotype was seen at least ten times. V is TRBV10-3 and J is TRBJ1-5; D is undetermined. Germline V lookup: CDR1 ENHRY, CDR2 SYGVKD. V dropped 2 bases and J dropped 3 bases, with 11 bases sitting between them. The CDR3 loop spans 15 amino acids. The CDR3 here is CAISEVAEINQPQHF. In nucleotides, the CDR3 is TGTGCCATCAGTGAGGTAGCAGAAATCAATCAGCCCCAGCATTTT.

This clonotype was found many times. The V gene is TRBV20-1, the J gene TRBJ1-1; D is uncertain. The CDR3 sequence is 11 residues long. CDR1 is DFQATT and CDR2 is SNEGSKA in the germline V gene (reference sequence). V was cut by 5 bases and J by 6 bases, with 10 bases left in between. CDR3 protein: CSALEVPEAFF. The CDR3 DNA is TGCAGTGCTTTGGAAGTGCCTGAAGCTTTCTTT.

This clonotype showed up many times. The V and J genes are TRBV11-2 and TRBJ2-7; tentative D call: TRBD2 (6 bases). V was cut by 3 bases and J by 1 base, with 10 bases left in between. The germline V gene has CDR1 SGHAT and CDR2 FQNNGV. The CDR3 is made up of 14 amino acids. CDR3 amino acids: CASSFRLESYEQYF. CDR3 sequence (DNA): TGTGCCAGCAGCTTCCGACTAGAGTCCTACGAGCAGTACTTC.

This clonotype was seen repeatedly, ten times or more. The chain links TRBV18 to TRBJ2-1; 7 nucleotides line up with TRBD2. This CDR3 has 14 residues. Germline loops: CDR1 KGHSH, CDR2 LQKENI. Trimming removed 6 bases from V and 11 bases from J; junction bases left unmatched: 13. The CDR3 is CASSEPGRESQQFF. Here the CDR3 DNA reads TGTGCCAGCTCTGAACCGGGGCGGGAGTCGCAGCAGTTCTTC. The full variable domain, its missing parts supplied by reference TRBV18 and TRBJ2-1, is NAGVMQNPRHLVRRRGQEARLRCSPMKGHSHVYWYRQLPEEGLKFMVYLQKENIIDESGMPKERFSAEFPKEGPSILRIQQVVRGDSAAYFCASSEPGRESQQFFGPGTRLTVL.

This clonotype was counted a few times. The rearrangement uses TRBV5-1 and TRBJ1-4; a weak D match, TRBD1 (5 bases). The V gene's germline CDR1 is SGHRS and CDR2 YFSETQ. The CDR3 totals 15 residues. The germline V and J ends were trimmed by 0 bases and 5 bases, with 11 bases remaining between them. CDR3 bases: TGCGCCAGCAGCTTGGGGGGGACCCCGAATGAAAAACTGTTTTTT. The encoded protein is CASSLGGTPNEKLFF.

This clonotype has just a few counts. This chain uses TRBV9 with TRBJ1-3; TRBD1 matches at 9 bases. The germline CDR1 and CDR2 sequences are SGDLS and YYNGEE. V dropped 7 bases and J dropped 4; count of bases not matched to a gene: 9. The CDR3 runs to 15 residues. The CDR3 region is CASQPGDREGNTIYF. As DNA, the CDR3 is TGTGCCAGCCAGCCCGGGGACAGGGAGGGAAACACCATATATTTT.

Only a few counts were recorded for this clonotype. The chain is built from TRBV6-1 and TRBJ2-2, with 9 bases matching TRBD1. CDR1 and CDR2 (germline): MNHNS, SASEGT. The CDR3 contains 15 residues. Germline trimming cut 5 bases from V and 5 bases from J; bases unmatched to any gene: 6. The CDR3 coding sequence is TGTGCCAGCAGTTCGGGACAGGGTCTAACCGGGGAGCTGTTTTTT. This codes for CASSSGQGLTGELFF.

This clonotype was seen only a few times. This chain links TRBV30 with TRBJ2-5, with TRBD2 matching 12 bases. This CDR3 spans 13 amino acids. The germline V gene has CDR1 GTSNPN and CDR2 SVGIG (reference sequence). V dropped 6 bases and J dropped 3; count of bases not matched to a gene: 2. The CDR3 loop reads CACRTSGKETQYF. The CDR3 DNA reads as TGTGCCTGTCGGACTAGCGGGAAAGAGACCCAGTACTTC.

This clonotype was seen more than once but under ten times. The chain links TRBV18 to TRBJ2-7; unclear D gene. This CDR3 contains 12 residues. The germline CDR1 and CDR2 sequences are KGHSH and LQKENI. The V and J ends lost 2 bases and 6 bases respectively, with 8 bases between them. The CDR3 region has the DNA TGTGCCAGCTCACCAAGTCATCTCGAGCAGTACTTC. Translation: CASSPSHLEQYF.

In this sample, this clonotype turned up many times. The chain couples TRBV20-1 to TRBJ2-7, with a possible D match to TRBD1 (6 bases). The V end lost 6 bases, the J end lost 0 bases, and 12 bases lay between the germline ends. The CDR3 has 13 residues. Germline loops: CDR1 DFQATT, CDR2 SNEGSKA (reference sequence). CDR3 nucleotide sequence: TGCAGTGCCTTCGACAGGAGCTCCTACGAGCAGTACTTC. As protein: CSAFDRSSYEQYF.

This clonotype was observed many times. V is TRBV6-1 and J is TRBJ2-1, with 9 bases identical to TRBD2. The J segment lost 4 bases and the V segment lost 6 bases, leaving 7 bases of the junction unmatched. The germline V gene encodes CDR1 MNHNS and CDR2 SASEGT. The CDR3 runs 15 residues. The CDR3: CASRPSSGVYNEQFF. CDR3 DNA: TGTGCCAGCAGGCCTTCTAGCGGGGTATACAATGAGCAGTTCTTC.

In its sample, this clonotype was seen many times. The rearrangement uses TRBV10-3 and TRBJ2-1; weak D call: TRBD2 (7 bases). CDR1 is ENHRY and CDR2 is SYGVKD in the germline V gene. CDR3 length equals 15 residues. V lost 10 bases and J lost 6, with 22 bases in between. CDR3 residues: CASSPMGGGPNEQFF. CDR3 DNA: TGTGCCAGCTCGCCTATGGGCGGGGGCCCCAATGAGCAGTTCTTC.

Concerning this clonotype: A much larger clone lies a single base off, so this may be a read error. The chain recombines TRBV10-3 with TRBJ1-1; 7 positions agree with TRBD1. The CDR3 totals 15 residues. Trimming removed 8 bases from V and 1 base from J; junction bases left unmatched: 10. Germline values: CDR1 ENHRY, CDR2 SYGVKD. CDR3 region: CAIRQVQGENTEAFF. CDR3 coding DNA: TGTGCCATCCGCCAAGTTCAGGGGGAGAACACTGAAGCTTTCTTT.

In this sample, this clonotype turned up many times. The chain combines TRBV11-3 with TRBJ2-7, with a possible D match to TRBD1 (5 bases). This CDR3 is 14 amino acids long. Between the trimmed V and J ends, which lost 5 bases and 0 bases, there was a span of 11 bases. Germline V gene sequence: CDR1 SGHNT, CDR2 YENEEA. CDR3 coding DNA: TGTGCCAGCAGCGCCGACAGTTTCTCCTACGAGCAGTACTTC. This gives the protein CASSADSFSYEQYF.

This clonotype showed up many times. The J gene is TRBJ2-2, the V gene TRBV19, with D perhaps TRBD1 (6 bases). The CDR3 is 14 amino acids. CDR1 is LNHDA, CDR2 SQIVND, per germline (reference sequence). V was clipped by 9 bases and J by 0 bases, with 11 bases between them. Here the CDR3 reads CASRDKANTGELFF. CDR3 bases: TGTGCCAGCCGGGACAAGGCGAACACCGGGGAGCTGTTTTTT.

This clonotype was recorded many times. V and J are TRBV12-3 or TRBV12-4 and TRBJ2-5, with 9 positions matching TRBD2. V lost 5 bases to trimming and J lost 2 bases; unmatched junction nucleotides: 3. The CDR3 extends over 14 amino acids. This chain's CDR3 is CASSTTSGQETQYF. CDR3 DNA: TGTGCCAGCAGTACCACTAGCGGGCAAGAGACCCAGTACTTC.